This T cell receptor (beta chain) originates from a study of early T cells in non-severe SARS-CoV-2 infection. Study background: The sequenced material was bulk RNA from unsorted whole blood, and its chains were unpaired. Study-level findings and limits: VDJdb matching favored anti-spike CD8 responses, missing private and CD4 specificities.

Individually, cDNA molecules had unique molecular identifiers attached to them. Via MiXCR, TCRdb re-called the 5' RACE reads, giving one row per CDR3 protein. This sample has about 21,000 distinct CDR3 sequences, with 4.5% to 5% found just once. Details on this clonotype: Its matching antigen is unknown.

The germline V gene encodes CDR1 MNHEY and CDR2 SMNVEV (reference sequence). The CDR3 spans 13 residues. Deletions cut 5 bases from V and 0 bases from J, with 7 bases between. The sequencing sample was made of whole blood. The receptor's source is an adult who was a healthcare worker with PCR-confirmed SARS-CoV-2 infection or an uninfected control (not recorded which). The chain uses TRBV27 and TRBJ1-1, with no clear D. CDR3 sequence: CASSGNLNTEAFF. CDR3 coding DNA: TGTGCCAGCAGTGGAAACTTGAACACTGAAGCTTTCTTT.